This T cell receptor beta chain came from a study of OX40 agonist ivuxolimab in advanced cancers. For the wider study: Ivuxolimab, which targeted the costimulatory receptor OX40 (CD134), was an agonistic, fully human IgG2 monoclonal antibody. Intravenous ivuxolimab was administered to patients every 2 weeks at six dose levels: 0.01, 0.1, 0.3, 1.5, 3 and 10 mg/kg. Of the roughly 54 dose-escalation patients, hepatocellular carcinoma was present in some 19, melanoma in around 15, renal cell carcinoma in 9 and head and neck cancer in 9. The dose-escalation cohort was roughly 83% male with a mean age of around 64 years, ranging from roughly 23 to 85. Prior anti-PD-1, anti-PD-L1 or anti-CTLA-4 therapy was permitted, and checkpoint inhibitors had been received by about two fifths of dose-escalation patients. Partial responses occurred in three dose-escalation patients: two with cutaneous melanoma and one with hepatocellular carcinoma. Peripheral TCRbeta sequencing aimed to test whether ivuxolimab altered TCR sequence diversity and caused clonal T-cell expansion. The paper covers the monotherapy dose-escalation part of the phase I ivuxolimab trial, which included N ≈ 50 patients.

A note on this clone: No cognate antigen has been identified for it. The input lacks base qualities; no much larger clone sits a single base away.

The study at large found these results: Low levels of normalized T-cell clonal expansion were also shown by some nonresponding patients. Clonal expansion of both CD4+ and CD8+ blood T cells was observed from baseline to week 6 at doses 0.1 to 3.0 mg/kg. After ivuxolimab, CD8+ T cells had more expanded clones than CD4+ T cells on average. Antigen specificity was not determined for the clonally expanded peripheral T cells. In the 0.1-3.0 mg/kg groups, partial responders were among the patients with the lowest normalized peripheral clonal expansion, particularly in CD8+ T cells.

For sequencing of the TCRbeta CDR3 region, genomic DNA was extracted from the sorted cells. The immunoSEQ Assay was used to sequence the TCRbeta CDR3 regions. Held by TCRdb, this immuneACCESS table contains in-frame sequences only and omits some clones. Under half of the omission traces to an unresolved V gene where checked; the cause of the rest is unknown. In all, the sample holds around 72,000 clones, and about 88% of those were seen once. Of the sample, roughly a sixth falls within the top ten clones. Patients with autoimmune disease history or receiving systemic immunosuppression were excluded from the trial. Peripheral blood for TCR sequencing was drawn from every dose cohort at baseline, at cycle 4 day 1 and at cycle 7 day 1. Samples were obtained from an open-label, multicenter, first-in-human phase I dose-escalation trial of ivuxolimab. Adults with locally advanced or metastatic melanoma, renal cell carcinoma, hepatocellular carcinoma or head and neck squamous cell carcinoma were enrolled in the trial. CD4+ and CD8+ T cells were sorted separately from peripheral blood before TCR sequencing.

CDR1 and CDR2 are read off the germline V gene as SGDLS and YYNGEE. V loses 0 bases at its end and J loses 5 bases; junction bases beyond the gene matches: 7. From the cysteine up to the phenylalanine, the CDR3 has a length of 15 residues. Of all the DNA, just the CDR3 is kept, 45 bases in frame from base 1. The chain couples TRBV9 to TRBJ1-1, with 7 bases matching TRBD1. The sequence was collected from an adult with an advanced solid tumor such as melanoma, head and neck, liver or kidney cancer. The specimen was CD4+ or CD8+ T cells sorted from blood, collected in a trial of the OX40 agonist ivuxolimab. The sequenced DNA is TGTGCCAGCAGCGTAGATCCCCGCAGGGGGACTGAAGCTTTCTTT. The resulting protein is CASSVDPRRGTEAFF.